The source of this T cell receptor beta chain is a study of CD8+ T cells in alopecia areata. Study conclusions and caveats: Scalp clonality dropped significantly under tofacitinib, as did expanded CD8+ top-100 clones.

Described treatment: oral pan-JAK inhibitor, 5-10 mg twice daily. Peripheral blood and lesional scalp punch biopsies came from alopecia areata patients. cDNA prepared by RNA extraction and subsequent reverse transcription served as the template for sequencing. Repertoires were generated with immunoSEQ multiplex PCR, while TCRdb's copy carries only in-frame clones and drops some. Among around 200,000 clones listed, approximately 60% were seen once. V was clipped by 2 bases and J by 2 bases, with 28 bases between them. Germline V gene sequence: CDR1 MNHGY, CDR2 SVAAGI. The CDR3 spans 20 residues. With respect to this clone: Its antigen is unidentified.

This receptor was identified in a human donor with alopecia areata. Specimen: CD4+ T cells sorted from blood, collected at week 4, from a patient treated with tofacitinib. This chain joins TRBV6-9 and TRBJ2-7; no firm D call. CDR3 sequence: CASSYSPFPGASELAYEQYF. The CDR3 nucleotides are TGTGCCAGCAGTTATAGCCCCTTCCCCGGCGCCAGCGAGCTTGCCTACGAGCAGTACTTC.